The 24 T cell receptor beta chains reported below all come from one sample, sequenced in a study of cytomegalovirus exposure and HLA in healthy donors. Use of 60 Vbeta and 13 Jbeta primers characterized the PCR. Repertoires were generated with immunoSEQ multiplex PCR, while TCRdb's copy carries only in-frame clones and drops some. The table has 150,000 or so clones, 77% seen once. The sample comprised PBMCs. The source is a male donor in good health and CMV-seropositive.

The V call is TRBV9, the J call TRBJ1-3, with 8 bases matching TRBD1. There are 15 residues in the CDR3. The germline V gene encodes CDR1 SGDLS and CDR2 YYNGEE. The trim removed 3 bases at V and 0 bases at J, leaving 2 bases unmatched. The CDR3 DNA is TGTGCCAGCAGCGGGACAGGGTTCTCTGGAAACACCATATATTTT. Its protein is CASSGTGFSGNTIYF.

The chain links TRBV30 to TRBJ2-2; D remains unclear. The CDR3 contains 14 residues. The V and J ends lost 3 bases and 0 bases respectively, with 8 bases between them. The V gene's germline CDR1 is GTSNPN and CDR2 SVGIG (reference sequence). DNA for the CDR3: TGTGCCTGGAGGTTAGCTACGAACACCGGGGAGCTGTTTTTT. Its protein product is CAWRLATNTGELFF.

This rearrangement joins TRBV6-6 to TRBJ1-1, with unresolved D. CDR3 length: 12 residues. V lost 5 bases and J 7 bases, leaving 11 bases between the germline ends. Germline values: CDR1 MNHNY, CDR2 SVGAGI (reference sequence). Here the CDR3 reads CASSTPTHEAFF. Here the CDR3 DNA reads TGTGCCAGCAGTACCCCGACACATGAAGCTTTCTTT.

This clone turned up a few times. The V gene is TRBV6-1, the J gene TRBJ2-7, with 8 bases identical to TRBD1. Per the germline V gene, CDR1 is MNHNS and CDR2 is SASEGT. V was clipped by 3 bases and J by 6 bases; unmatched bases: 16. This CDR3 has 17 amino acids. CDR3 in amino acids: CASSDLAGGSLPSEQYF. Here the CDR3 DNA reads TGTGCCAGCAGTGACCTTGCAGGGGGCAGTCTACCTAGCGAGCAGTACTTC.

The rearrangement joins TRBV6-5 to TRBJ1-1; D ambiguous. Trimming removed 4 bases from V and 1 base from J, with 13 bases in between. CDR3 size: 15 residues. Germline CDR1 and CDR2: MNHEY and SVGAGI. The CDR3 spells CASSFRSGWNTEAFF. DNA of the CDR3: TGTGCCAGCAGTTTTCGGTCGGGGTGGAACACTGAAGCTTTCTTT.

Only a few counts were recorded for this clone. The CDR3 DNA follows: TGTGCCAGCAGCTTAGCCTGGACTGCAGACGAGCAGTACTTC. Translation: CASSLAWTADEQYF. The V gene is TRBV7-2, the J gene TRBJ2-7, with D perhaps matching TRBD2 (5 bases). The germline V gene encodes CDR1 SGHTA and CDR2 FQGNSA. V lost 0 bases and J lost 5, with 11 bases in between. The CDR3 sequence is 14 residues long.

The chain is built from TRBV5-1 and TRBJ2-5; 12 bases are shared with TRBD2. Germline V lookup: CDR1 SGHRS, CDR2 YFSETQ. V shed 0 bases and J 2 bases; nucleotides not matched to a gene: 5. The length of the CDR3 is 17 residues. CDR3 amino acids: CASSLALAGGGQETQYF. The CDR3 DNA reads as TGCGCCAGCAGCTTGGCCCTAGCGGGAGGGGGTCAAGAGACCCAGTACTTC.

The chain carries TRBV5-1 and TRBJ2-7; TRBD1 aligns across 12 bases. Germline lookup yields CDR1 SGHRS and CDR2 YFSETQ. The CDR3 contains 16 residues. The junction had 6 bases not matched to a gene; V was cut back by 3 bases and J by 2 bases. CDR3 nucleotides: TGCGCCAGCAGCTCAGGGACAGGGGGCGGCCCCTACGAGCAGTACTTC. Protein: CASSSGTGGGPYEQYF.

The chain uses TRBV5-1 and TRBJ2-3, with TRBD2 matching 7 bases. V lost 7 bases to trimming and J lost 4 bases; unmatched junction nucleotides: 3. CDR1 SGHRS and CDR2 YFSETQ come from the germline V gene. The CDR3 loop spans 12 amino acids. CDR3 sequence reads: CASRAGADTQYF. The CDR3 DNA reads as TGCGCCAGCCGTGCGGGAGCAGATACGCAGTATTTT.

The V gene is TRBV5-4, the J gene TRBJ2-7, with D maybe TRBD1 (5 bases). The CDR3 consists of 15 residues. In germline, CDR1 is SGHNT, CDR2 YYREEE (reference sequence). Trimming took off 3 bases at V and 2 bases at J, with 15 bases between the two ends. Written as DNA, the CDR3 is TGTGCCAGCAGCTCGAGACAGTCCCCGGCCTACGAGCAGTACTTC. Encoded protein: CASSSRQSPAYEQYF.

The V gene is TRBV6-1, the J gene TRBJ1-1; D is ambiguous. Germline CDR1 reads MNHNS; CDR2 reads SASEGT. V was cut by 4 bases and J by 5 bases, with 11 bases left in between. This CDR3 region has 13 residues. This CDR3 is CASSAARETEAFF. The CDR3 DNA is TGTGCCAGCAGTGCCGCGAGGGAGACTGAAGCTTTCTTT.

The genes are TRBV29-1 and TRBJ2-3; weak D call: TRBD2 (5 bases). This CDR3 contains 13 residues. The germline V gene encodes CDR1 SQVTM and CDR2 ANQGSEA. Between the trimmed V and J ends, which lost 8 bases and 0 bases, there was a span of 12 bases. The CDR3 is CSTRTGSTDTQYF. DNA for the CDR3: TGCAGCACCCGGACTGGTAGCACAGATACGCAGTATTTT.

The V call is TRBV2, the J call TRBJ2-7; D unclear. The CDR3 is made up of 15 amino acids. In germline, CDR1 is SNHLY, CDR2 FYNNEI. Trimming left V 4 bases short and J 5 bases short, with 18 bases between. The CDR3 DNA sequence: TGTGCCAGCAGTGTTACCCAACTACGCGCCAACGAGCAGTACTTC. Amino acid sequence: CASSVTQLRANEQYF.

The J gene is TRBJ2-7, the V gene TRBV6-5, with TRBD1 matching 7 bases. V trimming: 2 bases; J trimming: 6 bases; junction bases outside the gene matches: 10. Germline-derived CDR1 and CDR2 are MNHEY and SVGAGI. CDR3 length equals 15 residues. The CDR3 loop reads CASSYTQTGVTEQYF. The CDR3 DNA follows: TGTGCCAGCAGTTACACACAAACAGGGGTTACCGAGCAGTACTTC.

Written as DNA, the CDR3 is TGTGCCAGCAGTGCCAGAGGCAGGGTTGGCGGGGAGCTGTTTTTT. It encodes CASSARGRVGGELFF. This chain connects TRBV6-1 to TRBJ2-2; maybe TRBD1 (5 bases). The CDR3 covers 15 residues. V was clipped by 4 bases and J by 7 bases, with 16 bases between them. The germline CDR1 and CDR2 sequences are MNHNS and SASEGT.

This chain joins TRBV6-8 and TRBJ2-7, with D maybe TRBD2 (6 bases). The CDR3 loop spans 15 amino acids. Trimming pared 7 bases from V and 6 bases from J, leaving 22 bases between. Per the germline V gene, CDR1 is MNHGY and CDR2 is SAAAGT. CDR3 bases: TGTGCCAGCACCCCCGAGGCTAGCGTTTCGGGCGAGCAGTACTTC. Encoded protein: CASTPEASVSGEQYF.

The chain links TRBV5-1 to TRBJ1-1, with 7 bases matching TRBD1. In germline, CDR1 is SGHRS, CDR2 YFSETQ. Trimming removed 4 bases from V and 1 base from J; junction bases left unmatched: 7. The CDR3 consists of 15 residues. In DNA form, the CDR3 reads TGCGCCAGCAGCCGGGGACAGAGGGGGAACACTGAAGCTTTCTTT. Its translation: CASSRGQRGNTEAFF.

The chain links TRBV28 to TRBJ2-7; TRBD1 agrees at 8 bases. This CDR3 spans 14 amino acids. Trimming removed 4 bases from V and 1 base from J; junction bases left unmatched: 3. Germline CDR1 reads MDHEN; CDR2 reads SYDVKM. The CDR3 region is CASSSGQASYEQYF. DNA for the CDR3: TGTGCCAGCAGTTCGGGACAGGCTTCCTACGAGCAGTACTTC.

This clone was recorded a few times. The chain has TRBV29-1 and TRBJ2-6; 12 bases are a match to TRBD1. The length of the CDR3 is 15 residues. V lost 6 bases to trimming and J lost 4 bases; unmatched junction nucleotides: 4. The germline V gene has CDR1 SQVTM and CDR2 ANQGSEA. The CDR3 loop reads CSVGQGAGGANVLTF. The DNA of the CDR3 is TGCAGCGTGGGACAGGGGGCAGGGGGGGCCAACGTCCTGACTTTC.

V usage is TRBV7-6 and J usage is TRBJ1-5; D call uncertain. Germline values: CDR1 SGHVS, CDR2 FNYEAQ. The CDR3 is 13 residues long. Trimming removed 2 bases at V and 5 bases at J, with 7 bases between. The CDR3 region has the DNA TGTGCCAGCAGCTTAACAATTGATCAGCCCCAGCATTTT. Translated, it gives CASSLTIDQPQHF.

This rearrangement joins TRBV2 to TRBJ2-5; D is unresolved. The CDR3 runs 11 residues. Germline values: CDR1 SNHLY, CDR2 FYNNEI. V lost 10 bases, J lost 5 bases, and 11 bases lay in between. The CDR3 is CAISRRETQYF. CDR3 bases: TGTGCCATTTCCCGGCGGGAGACCCAGTACTTC.

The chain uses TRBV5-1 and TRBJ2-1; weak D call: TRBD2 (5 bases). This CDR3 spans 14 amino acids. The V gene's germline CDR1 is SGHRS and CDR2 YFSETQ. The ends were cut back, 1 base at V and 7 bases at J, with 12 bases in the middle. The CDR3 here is CASSLSSGLNEQFF. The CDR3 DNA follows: TGCGCCAGCAGCTTGTCCTCGGGGTTAAATGAGCAGTTCTTC.

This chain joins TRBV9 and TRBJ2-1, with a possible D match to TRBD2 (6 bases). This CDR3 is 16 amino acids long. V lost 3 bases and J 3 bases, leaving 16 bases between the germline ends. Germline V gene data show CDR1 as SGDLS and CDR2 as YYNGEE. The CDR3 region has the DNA TGTGCCAGCAGCGCCGGGCAGCGGGTAGACTACAATGAGCAGTTCTTC. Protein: CASSAGQRVDYNEQFF. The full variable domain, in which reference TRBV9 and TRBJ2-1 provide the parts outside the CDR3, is DSGVTQTPKHLITATGQRVTLRCSPRSGDLSVYWYQQSLDQGLQFLIQYYNGEERAKGNILERFSAQQFPDLHSELNLSSLELGDSALYFCASSAGQRVDYNEQFFGPGTRLTVL.

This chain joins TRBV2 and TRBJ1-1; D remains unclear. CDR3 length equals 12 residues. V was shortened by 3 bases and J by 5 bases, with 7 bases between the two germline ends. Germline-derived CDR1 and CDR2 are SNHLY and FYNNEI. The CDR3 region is CASSDRWTEAFF. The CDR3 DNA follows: TGTGCCAGCAGTGACAGGTGGACTGAAGCTTTCTTT. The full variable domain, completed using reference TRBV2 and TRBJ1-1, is EPEVTQTPSHQVTQMGQEVILRCVPISNHLYFYWYRQILGQKVEFLVSFYNNEISEKSEIFDDQFSVERPDGSNFTLKIRSTKLEDSAMYFCASSDRWTEAFFGQGTRLTVV.